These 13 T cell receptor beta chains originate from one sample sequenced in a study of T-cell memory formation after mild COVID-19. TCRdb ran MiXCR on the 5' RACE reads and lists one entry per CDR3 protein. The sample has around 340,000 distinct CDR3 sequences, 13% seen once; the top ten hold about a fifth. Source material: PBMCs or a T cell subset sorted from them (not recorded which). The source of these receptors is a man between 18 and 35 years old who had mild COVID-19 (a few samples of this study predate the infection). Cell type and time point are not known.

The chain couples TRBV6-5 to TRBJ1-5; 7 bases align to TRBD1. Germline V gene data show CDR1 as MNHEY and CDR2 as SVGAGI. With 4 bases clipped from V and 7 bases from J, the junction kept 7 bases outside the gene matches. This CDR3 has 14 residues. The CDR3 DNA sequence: TGTGCCAGCAGTTCCGACAGGGCGGTACAGCCCCAGCATTTT. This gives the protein CASSSDRAVQPQHF.

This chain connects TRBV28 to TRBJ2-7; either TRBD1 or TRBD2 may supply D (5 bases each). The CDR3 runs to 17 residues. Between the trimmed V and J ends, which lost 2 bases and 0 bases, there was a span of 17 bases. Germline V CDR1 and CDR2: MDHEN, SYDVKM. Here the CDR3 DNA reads TGTGCCAGCAGTTTACGTCTTCGGGCAGGGAGCTCCTACGAGCAGTACTTC. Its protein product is CASSLRLRAGSSYEQYF.

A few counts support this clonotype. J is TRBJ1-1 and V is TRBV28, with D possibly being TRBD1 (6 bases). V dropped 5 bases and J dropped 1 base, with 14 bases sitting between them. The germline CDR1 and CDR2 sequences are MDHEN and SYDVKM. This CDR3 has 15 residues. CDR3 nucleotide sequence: TGTGCCAGCAGTCCCCGAGGGGGAGCGAACACTGAAGCTTTCTTT. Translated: CASSPRGGANTEAFF. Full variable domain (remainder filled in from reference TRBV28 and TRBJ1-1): DVKVTQSSRYLVKRTGEKVFLECVQDMDHENMFWYRQDPGLGLRLIYFSYDVKMKEKGDIPEGYSVSREKKERFSLILESASTNQTSMYLCASSPRGGANTEAFFGQGTRLTVV.

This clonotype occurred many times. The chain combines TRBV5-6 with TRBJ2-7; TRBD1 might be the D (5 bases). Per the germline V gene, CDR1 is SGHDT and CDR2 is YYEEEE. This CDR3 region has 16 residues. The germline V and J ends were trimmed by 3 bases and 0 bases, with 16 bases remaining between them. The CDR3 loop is CASSSARRGASYEQYF. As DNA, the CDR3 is TGTGCCAGCAGCTCTGCCCGAAGGGGTGCCTCCTACGAGCAGTACTTC.

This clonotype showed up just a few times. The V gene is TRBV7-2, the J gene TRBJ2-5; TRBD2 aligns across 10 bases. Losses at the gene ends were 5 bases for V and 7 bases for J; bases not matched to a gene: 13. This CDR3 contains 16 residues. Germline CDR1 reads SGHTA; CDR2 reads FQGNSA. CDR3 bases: TGTGCCAGCAGCCGATCCCCTAGCGGGGGCTTTGGGACCCAGTACTTC. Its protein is CASSRSPSGGFGTQYF.

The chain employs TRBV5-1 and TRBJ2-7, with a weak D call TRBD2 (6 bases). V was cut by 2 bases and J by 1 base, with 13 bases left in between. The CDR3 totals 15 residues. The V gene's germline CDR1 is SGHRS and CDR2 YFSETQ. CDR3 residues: CASSLVGGRSYEQYF. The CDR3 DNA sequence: TGCGCCAGCAGCTTAGTCGGGGGAAGATCCTACGAGCAGTACTTC.

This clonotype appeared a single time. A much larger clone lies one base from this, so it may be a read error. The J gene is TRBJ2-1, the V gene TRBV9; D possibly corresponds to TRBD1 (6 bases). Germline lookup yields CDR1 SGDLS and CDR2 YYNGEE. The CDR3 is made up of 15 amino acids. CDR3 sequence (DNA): TGTGACAGCAGCGTAGGGGGAGCAACAGGGAATGAGCAGTTCTTC. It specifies CDSSVGGATGNEQFF.

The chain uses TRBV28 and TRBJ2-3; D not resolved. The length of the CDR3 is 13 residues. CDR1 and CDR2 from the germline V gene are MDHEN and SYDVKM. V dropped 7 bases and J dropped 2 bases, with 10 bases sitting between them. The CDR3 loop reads CASKNGATDTQYF. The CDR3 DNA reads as TGTGCCAGCAAAAACGGAGCCACAGATACGCAGTATTTT.

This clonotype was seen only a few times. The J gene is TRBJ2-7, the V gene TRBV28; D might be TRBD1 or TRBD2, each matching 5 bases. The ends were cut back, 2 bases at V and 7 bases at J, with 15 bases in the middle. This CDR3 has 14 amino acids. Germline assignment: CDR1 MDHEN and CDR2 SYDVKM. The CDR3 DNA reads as TGTGCCAGCAGTTTACCGGGGCAACGTGGGGAGCAGTACTTC. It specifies CASSLPGQRGEQYF.

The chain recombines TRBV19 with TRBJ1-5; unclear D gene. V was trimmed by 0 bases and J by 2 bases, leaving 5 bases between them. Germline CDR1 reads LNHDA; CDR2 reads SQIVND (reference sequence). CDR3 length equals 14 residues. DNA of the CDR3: TGTGCCAGTAGTATAGACCGGGGCAATCAGCCCCAGCATTTT. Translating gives CASSIDRGNQPQHF.

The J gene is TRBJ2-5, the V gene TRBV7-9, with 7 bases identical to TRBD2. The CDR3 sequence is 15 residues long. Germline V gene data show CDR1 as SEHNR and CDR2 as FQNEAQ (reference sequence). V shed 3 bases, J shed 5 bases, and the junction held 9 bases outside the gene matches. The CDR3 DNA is TGTGCCAGCAGCTTCTACAGACTAGCCGGGGAGACCCAGTACTTC. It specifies CASSFYRLAGETQYF.

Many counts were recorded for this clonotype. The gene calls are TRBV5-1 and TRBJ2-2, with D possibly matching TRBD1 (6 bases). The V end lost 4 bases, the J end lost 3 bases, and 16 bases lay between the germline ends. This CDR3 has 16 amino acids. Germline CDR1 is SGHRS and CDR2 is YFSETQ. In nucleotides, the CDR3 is TGCGCCAGCAGCCCCCGTAGACAGGAGGACACCGGGGAGCTGTTTTTT. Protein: CASSPRRQEDTGELFF. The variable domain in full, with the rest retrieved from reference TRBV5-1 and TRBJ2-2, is KAGVTQTPRYLIKTRGQQVTLSCSPISGHRSVSWYQQTPGQGLQFLFEYFSETQRNKGNFPGRFSGRQFSNSRSEMNVSTLELGDSALYLCASSPRRQEDTGELFFGEGSRLTVL.

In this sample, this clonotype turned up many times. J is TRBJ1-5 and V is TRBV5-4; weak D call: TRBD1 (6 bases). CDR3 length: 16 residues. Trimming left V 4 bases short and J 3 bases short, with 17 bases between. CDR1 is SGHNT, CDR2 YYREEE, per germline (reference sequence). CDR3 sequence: CASSQGGQPPNQPQHF. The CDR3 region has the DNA TGTGCCAGCAGCCAAGGCGGACAGCCCCCCAATCAGCCCCAGCATTTT.